This T cell receptor beta chain was found in a study of CDR3 diversity in severe acne. This clonotype came up many times. TCRdb re-called the PCR reads through MiXCR, storing one row per CDR3 protein. The table records around 91,000 distinct CDR3 sequences, under 65% of them present only once. This TCR was sampled from a male donor in good health, without acne. Sequenced: blood.

CDR3 protein: CATSDHVEGANTGELFF. The DNA of the CDR3 is TGTGCCACCAGTGATCACGTCGAAGGGGCAAACACCGGGGAGCTGTTTTTT. V usage is TRBV24-1 and J usage is TRBJ2-2; weak D call: TRBD1 (5 bases). Trimming cost V 3 bases and J 2 bases, with 15 bases left between them. Germline values: CDR1 KGHDR, CDR2 SFDVKD. CDR3 length: 17 residues.